This T cell receptor (beta chain) originates from a study of neoadjuvant nivolumab and ipilimumab in lung cancer. Overall study context: The combination arm added day-1 ipilimumab 1 mg/kg to nivolumab 3 mg/kg on days 1, 15, 29.

Points on this clone: Its target is not known.

Profiled with immunoSEQ multiplex PCR; TCRdb holds only in-frame clones, not every one. Of over 45,000 clones listed, roughly 90% are singletons. General observations from the study: Pathologic regression was not significantly tied to TCR clonality. Compared with tumor-adjacent uninvolved lung, resected tumors showed greater richness and clonality.

Trimming took 2 bases from V and 0 from J, leaving 4 bases between them. CDR1 KGHSH and CDR2 LQKENI come from the germline V gene. This CDR3 spans 13 amino acids. The receptor comes from an adult with non-small cell lung cancer. Some clones in this sample may be carry-over from other donors' samples. The chain couples TRBV18 to TRBJ2-5, with D hard to call. Material: blood, obtained before neoadjuvant nivolumab, alone or with ipilimumab. CDR3 nucleotide sequence: TGTGCCAGCTCACCAATCCACCAAGAGACCCAGTACTTC. Its translation is CASSPIHQETQYF.